The TCR beta chain described here comes from a study of blood T cell repertoires in COVID-19. Looking at the study overall: Whether acute or convalescent, the COVID-19 samples came from the United States, Italy and Spain.

The authors' processing: Estimated nucleated cell counts came from reference gene primer amplification. Only in-frame clones appear in the TCRdb table, and some are missing; sequencing was by immunoSEQ multiplex PCR. That table gives V, J and clone size, and the DNA gave D and trimming. The repertoire consists of fewer than 200,000 clones, with about 80% occurring once and the leading ten covering about 26%. This CDR3 region has 13 residues. Germline trimming cut 6 bases from V and 4 bases from J; bases unmatched to any gene: 7. Germline CDR1 and CDR2: SQVTM and ANQGSEA. The receptor comes from a woman in her 70s with acute or convalescent COVID-19. The specimen sequenced was peripheral blood. The chain carries TRBV29-1 and TRBJ1-2; 8 nucleotides match TRBD1. CDR3 region: CSVATGVSYGYTF. The CDR3 bases are TGCAGCGTAGCGACAGGGGTTAGCTATGGCTACACCTTC. The full variable domain, rest sourced from reference TRBV29-1 and TRBJ1-2, is SAVISQKPSRDICQRGTSLTIQCQVDSQVTMMFWYRQQPGQSLTLIATANQGSEATYESGFVIDKFPISRPNLTFSTLTVSNMSPEDSSIYLCSVATGVSYGYTFGSGTRLTVV.